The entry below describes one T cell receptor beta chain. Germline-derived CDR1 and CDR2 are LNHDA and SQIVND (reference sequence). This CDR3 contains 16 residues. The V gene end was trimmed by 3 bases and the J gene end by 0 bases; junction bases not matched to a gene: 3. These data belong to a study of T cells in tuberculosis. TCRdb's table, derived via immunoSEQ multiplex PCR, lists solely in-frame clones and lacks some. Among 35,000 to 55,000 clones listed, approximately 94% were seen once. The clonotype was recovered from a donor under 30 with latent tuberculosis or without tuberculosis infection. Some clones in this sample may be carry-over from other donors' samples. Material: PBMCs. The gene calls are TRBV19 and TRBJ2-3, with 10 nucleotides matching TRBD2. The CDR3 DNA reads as TGTGCCAGTAGTATCAGCGGGAGGGGGAGCACAGATACGCAGTATTTT. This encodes CASSISGRGSTDTQYF.